This entry is about one T cell receptor (beta chain). Trimming took 7 bases from V and 4 from J; bases not matched to a gene: 15. The V gene's germline CDR1 is MNHEY and CDR2 SVGEGT. The CDR3 runs 17 residues. TCRdb reanalysed the RACE reads using MiXCR and keeps one entry per CDR3 protein. The sample includes about 340,000 distinct CDR3 sequences, around 7% of them seen just once. The sample originates from a study of human T cells and chemical hapten exposure. As for time point: patch test 1, 2 weeks after DPC sensitization. Treatment described: therapeutic diphenylcyclopropenone sensitization with weekly scalp DPC.

This receptor was obtained from a woman aged 18-35 years with alopecia areata. Some clones in this sample may be carry-over from other donors' samples. Material: whole blood, obtained in connection with sensitization to the hapten diphenylcyclopropenone (DPC). The rearrangement uses TRBV6-2 or TRBV6-3 and TRBJ2-1; 8 bases are a match to TRBD1. CDR3 DNA sequence: TGTGCCAGCACTTTACTCGGAGGGGGACAGGTTTACAATGAGCAGTTCTTC. This sequence encodes CASTLLGGGQVYNEQFF.